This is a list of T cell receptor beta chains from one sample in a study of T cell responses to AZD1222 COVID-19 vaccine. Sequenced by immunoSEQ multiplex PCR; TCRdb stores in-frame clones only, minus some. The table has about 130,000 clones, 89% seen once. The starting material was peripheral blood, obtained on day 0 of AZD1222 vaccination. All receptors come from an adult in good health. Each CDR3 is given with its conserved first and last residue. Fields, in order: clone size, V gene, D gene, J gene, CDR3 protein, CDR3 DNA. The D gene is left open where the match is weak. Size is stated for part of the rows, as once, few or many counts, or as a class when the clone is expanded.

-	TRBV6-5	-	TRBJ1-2	CASSYSIHGLYGYTF	TGTGCCAGCAGTTACTCGATCCACGGCCTCTATGGCTACACCTTC
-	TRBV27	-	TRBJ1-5	CASSQRSGSWGNQPQHF	TGTGCCAGCAGCCAACGCTCAGGAAGTTGGGGCAATCAGCCCCAGCATTTT
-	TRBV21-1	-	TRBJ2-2	CASSVGWRTGELFF	TGTGCCAGCAGTGTGGGTTGGCGAACCGGGGAGCTGTTTTTT
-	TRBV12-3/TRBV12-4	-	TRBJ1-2	CASTRDIHGYTF	TGTGCCAGCACCCGGGACATCCATGGCTACACCTTC
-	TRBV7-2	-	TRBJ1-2	CASIPKVPGDAANYGYTF	TGTGCCAGCATCCCAAAGGTGCCAGGGGACGCTGCTAACTATGGCTACACCTTC
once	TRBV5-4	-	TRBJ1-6	CASSLAARTYNSPLHF	TGTGCCAGCAGCTTGGCCGCCAGGACCTATAATTCACCCCTCCACTTT
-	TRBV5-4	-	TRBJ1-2	CASSLPEGYGYTF	TGTGCCAGCAGCTTGCCTGAGGGCTATGGCTACACCTTC
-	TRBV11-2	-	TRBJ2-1	CASSLGIEQFF	TGTGCCAGCAGCTTAGGGATTGAGCAGTTCTTC
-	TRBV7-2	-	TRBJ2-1	CASSVQGNEQFF	TGTGCCAGCAGCGTACAGGGCAATGAGCAGTTCTTC
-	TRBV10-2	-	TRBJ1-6	CASIWELNSPLHF	TGCGCCAGCATATGGGAACTTAATTCACCCCTCCACTTT
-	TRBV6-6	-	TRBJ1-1	CASSPQVSGTEAFF	TGTGCCAGCAGTCCGCAGGTATCTGGGACTGAAGCTTTCTTT
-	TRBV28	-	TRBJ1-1	CASSLEGNTEAFF	TGTGCCAGCAGTTTAGAGGGGAACACTGAAGCTTTCTTT
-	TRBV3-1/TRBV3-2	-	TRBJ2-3	CASSHSTQLTDTQYF	TGTGCCAGCAGCCATTCGACTCAACTCACAGATACGCAGTATTTT
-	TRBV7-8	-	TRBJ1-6	CASSLDEQGGPYNSPLHF	TGTGCCAGCAGCTTAGACGAACAGGGTGGCCCCTATAATTCACCCCTCCACTTT
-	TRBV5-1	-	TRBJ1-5	CASSFAGMAGQPQHF	TGCGCCAGCAGCTTCGCAGGGATGGCAGGACAGCCCCAGCATTTT
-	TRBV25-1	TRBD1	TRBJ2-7	CASSRPGQAAYEQYF	TGTGCCAGCAGTCGACCGGGACAGGCCGCCTACGAGCAGTACTTC
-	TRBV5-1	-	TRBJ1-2	CASSLAAGSNYGYTF	TGCGCCAGCAGCTTGGCGGCAGGCTCTAACTATGGCTACACCTTC